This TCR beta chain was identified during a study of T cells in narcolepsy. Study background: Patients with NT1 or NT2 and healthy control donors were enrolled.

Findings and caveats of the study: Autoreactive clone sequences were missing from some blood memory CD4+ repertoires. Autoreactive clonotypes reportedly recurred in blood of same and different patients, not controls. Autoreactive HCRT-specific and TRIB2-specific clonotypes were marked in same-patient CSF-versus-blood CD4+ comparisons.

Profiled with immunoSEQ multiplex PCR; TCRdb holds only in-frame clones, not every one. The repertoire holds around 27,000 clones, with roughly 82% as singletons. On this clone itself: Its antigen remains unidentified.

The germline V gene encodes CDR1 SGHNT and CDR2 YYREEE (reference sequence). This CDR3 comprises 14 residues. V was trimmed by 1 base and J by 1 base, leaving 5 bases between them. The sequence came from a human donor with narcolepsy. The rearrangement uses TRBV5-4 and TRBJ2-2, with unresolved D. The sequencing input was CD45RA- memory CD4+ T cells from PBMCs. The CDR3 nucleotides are TGTGCCAGCAGCTTGAGCAGGAACACCGGGGAGCTGTTTTTT. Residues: CASSLSRNTGELFF. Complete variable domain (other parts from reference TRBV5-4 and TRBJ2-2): ETGVTQSPTHLIKTRGQQVTLRCSSQSGHNTVSWYQQALGQGPQFIFQYYREEENGRGNFPPRFSGLQFPNYSSELNVNALELDDSALYLCASSLSRNTGELFFGEGSRLTVL.